This T cell receptor beta chain was documented in a study of blood T cells in healthy people across ages (dated by TCRdb to 2013 to 2016). Some background on the complete study: In model experiments, template switching captured roughly one uniquely barcoded TCR beta cDNA molecule for every two T cells. The study measured age-related changes in TCR beta repertoire diversity using deep sequencing normalized with unique cDNA molecular identifiers. Donors were grouped into four age groups: young (average about 15 years), middle-aged (39), aged (approximately 67) and long-lived (approximately 81). To avoid experimental bias, donors of different ages were distributed randomly across sequencing lanes. Two additional independent replicas of 1 million unique cDNA reads from the same blood draw were analyzed for two donors (one aged 18 to 29 and one aged 80 or older). Paper-wide results and their limitations: Conclusive comparison of naive and antigen-experienced compartments was prevented by the profiling of bulk unsorted PBMCs. There was a strong correlation between observed TCR beta diversity and the percentage of naive T cells measured by flow cytometry. Compared with the aged group, the long-lived group had more naive CD4+ T cells, fewer expanded clones and increased TCR diversity, a pattern suggesting age selection. As age increased, observed TCR beta diversity per million T cells dropped in a roughly linear way, and a significant reduction was already evident by age approximately 40. Estimates of total diversity based on one million sequenced T cells were considered lower bounds and underestimates. Because the CMV infection status of the donors was unknown, age-related changes in expanded clonotypes may potentially have been confounded.

Library construction relied on 5' RACE. For sequencing, an Illumina HiSeq 2500 was employed. A second PCR of about 7 to 12 cycles was performed with a sample-barcoded 5' primer and a J-beta primer mix. A unique molecular identifier was introduced onto each TCR beta cDNA molecule by a template-switch 5' adaptor carrying 12 random nucleotides. Each sample yielded at least 3 million CDR3-containing paired-end reads. The Mint cDNA synthesis kit, primed by a TRBC-specific oligonucleotide, was used to synthesize first-strand cDNA from all RNA. After uracil-DNA glycosylase treatment, a first 18-cycle PCR used universal primers M1SS and BC2_uni_R on all cDNA. The published analysis was carried out like this. For normalization, 1 million high-quality reads were randomly selected from each sample, with every read carrying a distinct molecular identifier. Instead of being binned into consensus sequences, reads with shared molecular identifiers were discarded. MiTCR, set to a Q25 quality threshold and the strictest error-elimination algorithm, was used for CDR3 identification, clonotype clustering and error correction. A nonparametric unseen species model with Euler transformation was used to estimate lower-bound total TCR beta diversity. Starting from the raw public reads, TCRdb applied fastp trimming at Q25, assembled clones with MiXCR and retained in-frame beta chains. Identical CDR3 proteins give one entry, which carries the most common genes and DNA. The V and J calls were not made by the authors but by TCRdb's processing. Counted in this sample were some 880,000 distinct CDR3 sequences; under 40% of them appeared once. The leading ten clones occupy approximately 13% of the sample.

Systemically healthy Caucasian individuals from Russia, some 36 in total and aged roughly 6 to 90 years, were included as donors. Ten milliliters of peripheral blood were drawn from each donor into EDTA-treated Vacutainer tubes. Ficoll-Paque density-gradient centrifugation was used to isolate PBMCs, with at least 6 million obtained per sample. Total RNA was extracted from PBMCs with Trizol reagent, with at least 5.5 micrograms obtained per sample. Naive CD45RAhigh/CD27high T cell percentages were measured by flow cytometry on a PBMC aliquot from every donor. Trimming takes 2 bases from V and 0 bases from J, and the germline ends sit 4 bases apart. The CDR3 runs 14 amino acids, cysteine and phenylalanine included. The CDR3 DNA has 42 bases and is translated from base 1. Via the germline V gene, CDR1 is MNHEY and CDR2 SVGEGT. To note about this clonotype: Its antigen is not yet known. Base qualities were left out, and no much larger clone turns up one base away.

This receptor chain uses TRBV6-2 or TRBV6-3 and TRBJ2-2, with an unclear D gene assignment. Sequencing used blood. This receptor was obtained from a man aged 18 to 30 in good health. The nucleotide sequence reads as follows: TGTGCCAGCAGTTACCAGTCGAACACCGGGGAGCTGTTTTTT. This gives the protein CASSYQSNTGELFF.